The sequence of this T cell receptor (beta chain) was determined in a study of shared clonotypes between healthy human individuals. The wider study: There were three CD4 naive, three CD4 memory, two CD8 naive and one CD8 memory plates per donor. Findings of the study overall: Four donors had around 5% of their naive CD4 clonotypes in common. For sorted subsets, rarefaction showed incomplete sequencing despite large depth. Since donors were few, the genetic and exposure-history diversity represented was limited.

Germline V gene data show CDR1 as SGHTA and CDR2 as FQGNSA. V lost 5 bases and J lost 6, with 20 bases in between. The CDR3 covers 15 residues. Clones were read by immunoSEQ multiplex PCR, and TCRdb kept only the in-frame ones, dropping some. The sample has approximately 1,000,000 clones; 60% to 80% are singletons. About this clone itself: Its antigen is undetermined.

This receptor was obtained from a man younger than 35 in good health. Some clones in this sample may be carry-over from other donors' samples. The chain couples TRBV7-2 to TRBJ2-7; tentatively, D is TRBD2 (7 bases). The material sequenced was memory CD4+ T cells from PBMCs. Noted subset: CD45RA-negative fraction. Written as DNA, the CDR3 is TGTGCCAGCAGCCCGGGGGGCGGGTCCGCTTTCGAGCAGTACTTC. Protein sequence: CASSPGGGSAFEQYF.